This T cell receptor beta chain was recovered during a study of blood T cell repertoires in COVID-19. Study context: Whether acute or convalescent, the COVID-19 samples came from the United States, Italy and Spain.

Libraries were prepared by immunoSEQ multiplex PCR; TCRdb keeps only in-frame clonotypes and omits some of them. The table lists around 180,000 clones, 84% of them singletons, with less than 15% in the top ten. This TCR came from a man over 45 who had recovered from COVID-19. Sequencing was done on a sample of PBMCs or T cells enriched from blood (not recorded which).

CDR3 bases: TGTGCTAGTGGTCCCCCTGGACTAGCAGGGGATACGCAGTATTTT. Translation: CASGPPGLAGDTQYF. This rearrangement joins TRBV12-5 to TRBJ2-3; TRBD2 aligns across 8 bases. This CDR3 is 15 amino acids long. J was trimmed by 6 bases and V by 5 bases; bases with no gene match: 10. Germline V gene lookup returns CDR1 LGHNT and CDR2 FRNRAP.